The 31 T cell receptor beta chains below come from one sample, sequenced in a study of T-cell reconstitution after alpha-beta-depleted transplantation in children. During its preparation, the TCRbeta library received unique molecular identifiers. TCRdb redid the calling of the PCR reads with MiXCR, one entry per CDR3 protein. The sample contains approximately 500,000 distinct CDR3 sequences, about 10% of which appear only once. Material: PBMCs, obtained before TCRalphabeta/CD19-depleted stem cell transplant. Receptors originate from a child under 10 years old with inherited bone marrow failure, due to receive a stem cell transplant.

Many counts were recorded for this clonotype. CDR3 region: CASRTGPGKSPLHF. Written as DNA, the CDR3 is TGCGCCAGCAGGACGGGCCCGGGGAAGTCACCCCTCCACTTT. The V and J genes are TRBV5-1 and TRBJ1-6; unclear D gene. Trimming removed 5 bases from V and 10 bases from J, with 16 bases in between. Looked up from germline, CDR1 is SGHRS and CDR2 is YFSETQ. CDR3 length: 14 amino acids.

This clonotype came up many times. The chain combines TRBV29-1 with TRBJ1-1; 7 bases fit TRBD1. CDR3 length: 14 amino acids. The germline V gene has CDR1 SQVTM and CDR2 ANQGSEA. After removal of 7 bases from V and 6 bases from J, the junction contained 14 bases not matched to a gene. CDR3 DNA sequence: TGCAGCGCTGCCAGAGGAGGGGGCTATTCTGAAGCTTTCTTT. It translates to CSAARGGGYSEAFF.

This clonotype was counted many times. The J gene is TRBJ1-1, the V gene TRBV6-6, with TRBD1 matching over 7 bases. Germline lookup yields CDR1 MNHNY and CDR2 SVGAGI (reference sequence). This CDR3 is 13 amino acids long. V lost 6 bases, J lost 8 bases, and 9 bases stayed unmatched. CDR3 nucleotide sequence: TGTGCCAGCAGCTACCAGGGGGTAGCGGAAGCTTTCTTT. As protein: CASSYQGVAEAFF.

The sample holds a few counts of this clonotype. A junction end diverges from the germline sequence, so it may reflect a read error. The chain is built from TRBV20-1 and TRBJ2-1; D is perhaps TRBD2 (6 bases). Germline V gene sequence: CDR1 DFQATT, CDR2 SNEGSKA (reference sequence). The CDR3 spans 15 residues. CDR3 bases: TGCTGTGCTAGAGTCCGGGACTTCTCCTACAATGAGCAGTTCTTC. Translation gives CCARVRDFSYNEQFF.

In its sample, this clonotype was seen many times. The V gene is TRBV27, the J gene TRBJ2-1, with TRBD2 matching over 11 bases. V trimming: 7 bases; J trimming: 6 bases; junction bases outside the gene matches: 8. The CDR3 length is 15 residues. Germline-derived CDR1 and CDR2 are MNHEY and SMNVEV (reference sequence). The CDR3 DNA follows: TGTGCCAGCAAAATAGCGGGAGGGATGGGCAATGAGCAGTTCTTC. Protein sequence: CASKIAGGMGNEQFF.

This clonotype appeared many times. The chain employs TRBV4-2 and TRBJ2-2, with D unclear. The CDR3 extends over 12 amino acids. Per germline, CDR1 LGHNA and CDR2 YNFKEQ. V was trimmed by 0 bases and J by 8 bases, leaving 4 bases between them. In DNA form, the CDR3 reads TGTGCCAGCAGCCAAGATTCTGGGGAGCTGTTTTTT. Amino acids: CASSQDSGELFF.

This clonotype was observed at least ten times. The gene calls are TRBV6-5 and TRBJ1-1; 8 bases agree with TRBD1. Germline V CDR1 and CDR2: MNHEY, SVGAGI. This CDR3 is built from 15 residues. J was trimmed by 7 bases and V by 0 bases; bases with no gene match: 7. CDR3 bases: TGTGCCAGCAGTTACTCGGGACAGGCGGGATATGAAGCTTTCTTT. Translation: CASSYSGQAGYEAFF.

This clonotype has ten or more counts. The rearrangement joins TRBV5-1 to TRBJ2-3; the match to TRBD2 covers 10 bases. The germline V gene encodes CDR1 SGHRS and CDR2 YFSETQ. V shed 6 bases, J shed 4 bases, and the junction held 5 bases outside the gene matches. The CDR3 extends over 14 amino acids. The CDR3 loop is CASMGAGGPDTQYF. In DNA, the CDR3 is TGCGCCAGCATGGGAGCGGGAGGGCCAGATACGCAGTATTTT.

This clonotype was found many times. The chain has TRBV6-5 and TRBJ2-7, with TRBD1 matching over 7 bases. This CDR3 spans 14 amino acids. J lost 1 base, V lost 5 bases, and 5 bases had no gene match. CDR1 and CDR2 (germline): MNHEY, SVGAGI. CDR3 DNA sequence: TGTGCCAGCAGTCGACAGGGCGGGTCCTACGAGCAGTACTTC. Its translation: CASSRQGGSYEQYF.

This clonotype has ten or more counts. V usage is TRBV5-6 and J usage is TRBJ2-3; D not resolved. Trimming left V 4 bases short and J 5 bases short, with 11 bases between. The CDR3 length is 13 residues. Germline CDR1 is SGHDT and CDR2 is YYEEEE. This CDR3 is CASSKIILDTQYF. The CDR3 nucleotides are TGTGCCAGCAGCAAGATAATCCTAGATACGCAGTATTTT.

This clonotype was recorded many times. The CDR3 coding sequence is TGTGCCAGCAGTTTTGGCGGGAGGCCAAACGAGCAGTTCTTC. Encoded protein: CASSFGGRPNEQFF. This chain joins TRBV12-3 or TRBV12-4 and TRBJ2-1; 8 bases align to TRBD2. There are 14 residues in the CDR3. V dropped 3 bases and J dropped 10; count of bases not matched to a gene: 8.

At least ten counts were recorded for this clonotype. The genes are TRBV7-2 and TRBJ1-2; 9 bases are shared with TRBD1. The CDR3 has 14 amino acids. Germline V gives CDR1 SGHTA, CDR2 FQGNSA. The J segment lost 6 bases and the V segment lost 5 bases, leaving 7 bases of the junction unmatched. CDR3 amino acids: CASSPLGTGNGYTF. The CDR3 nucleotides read TGTGCCAGCAGCCCCCTAGGGACAGGGAATGGCTACACCTTC.

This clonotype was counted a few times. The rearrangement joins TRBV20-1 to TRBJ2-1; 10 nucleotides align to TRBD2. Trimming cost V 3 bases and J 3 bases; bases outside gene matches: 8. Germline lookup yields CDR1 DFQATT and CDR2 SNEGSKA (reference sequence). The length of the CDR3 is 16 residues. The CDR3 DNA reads TGCAGTGCTAGGTCCTGGACTAGCGGAATCTACAATGAGCAGTTCTTC. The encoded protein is CSARSWTSGIYNEQFF.

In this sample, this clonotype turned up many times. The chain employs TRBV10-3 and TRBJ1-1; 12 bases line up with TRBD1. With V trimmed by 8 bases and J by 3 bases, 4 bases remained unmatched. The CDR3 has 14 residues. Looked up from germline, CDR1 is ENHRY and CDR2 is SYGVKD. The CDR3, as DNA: TGTGCCATCGGGACAGGGGGCATGGACACTGAAGCTTTCTTT. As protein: CAIGTGGMDTEAFF.

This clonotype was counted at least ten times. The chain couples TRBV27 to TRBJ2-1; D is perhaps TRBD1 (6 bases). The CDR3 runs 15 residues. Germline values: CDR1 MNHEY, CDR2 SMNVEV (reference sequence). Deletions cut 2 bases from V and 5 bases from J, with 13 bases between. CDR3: CASSLRARQDNEQFF. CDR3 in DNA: TGTGCCAGCAGTTTACGGGCACGACAGGACAATGAGCAGTTCTTC.

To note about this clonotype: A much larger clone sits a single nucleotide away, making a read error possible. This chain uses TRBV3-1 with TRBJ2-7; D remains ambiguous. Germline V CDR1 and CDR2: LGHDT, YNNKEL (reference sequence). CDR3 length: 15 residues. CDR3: CATSQASRASYEQYF. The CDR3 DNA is TGTGCCACCAGCCAAGCGAGTAGGGCTTCCTACGAGCAGTACTTC.

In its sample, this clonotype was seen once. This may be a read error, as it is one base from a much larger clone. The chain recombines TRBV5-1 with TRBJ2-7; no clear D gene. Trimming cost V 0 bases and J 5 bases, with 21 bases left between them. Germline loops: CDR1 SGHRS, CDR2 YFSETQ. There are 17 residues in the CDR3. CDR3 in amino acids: CASSLASLPRSGHEQYF. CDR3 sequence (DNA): TGCGCCAGCAGCTTGGCCTCTCTGCCGCGTTCGGGCCACGAGCAGTACTTC.

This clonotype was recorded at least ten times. CDR3 nucleotides: TGCGCCAGCACCGGACTAGCGGGAACCGAGCAGTACTTC. It yields the protein CASTGLAGTEQYF. The chain recombines TRBV5-1 with TRBJ2-7, with 12 positions matching TRBD2. The junction had 4 bases not matched to a gene; V was cut back by 6 bases and J by 6 bases. CDR1 is SGHRS, CDR2 YFSETQ, per germline. This CDR3 is 13 amino acids long.

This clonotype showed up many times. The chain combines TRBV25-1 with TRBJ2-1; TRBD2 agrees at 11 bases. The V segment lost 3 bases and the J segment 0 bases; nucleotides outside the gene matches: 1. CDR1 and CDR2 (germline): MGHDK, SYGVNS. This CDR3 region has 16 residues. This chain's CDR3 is CASSDLAGGSYNEQFF. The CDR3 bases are TGTGCCAGCAGTGATCTAGCGGGAGGCTCCTACAATGAGCAGTTCTTC.

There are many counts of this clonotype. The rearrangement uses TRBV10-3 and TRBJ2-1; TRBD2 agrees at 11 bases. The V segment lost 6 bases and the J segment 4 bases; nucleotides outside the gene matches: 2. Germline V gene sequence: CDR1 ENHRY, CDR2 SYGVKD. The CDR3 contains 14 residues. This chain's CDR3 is CAISGTSGYNEQFF. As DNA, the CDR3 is TGTGCCATCAGCGGGACTAGCGGTTACAATGAGCAGTTCTTC.

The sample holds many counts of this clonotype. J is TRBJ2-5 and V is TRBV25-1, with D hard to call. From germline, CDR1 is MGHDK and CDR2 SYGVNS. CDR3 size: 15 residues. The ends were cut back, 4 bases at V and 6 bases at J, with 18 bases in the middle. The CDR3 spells CASSARIYERKTQYF. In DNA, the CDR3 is TGTGCCAGCAGTGCCAGGATCTACGAAAGAAAGACCCAGTACTTC.

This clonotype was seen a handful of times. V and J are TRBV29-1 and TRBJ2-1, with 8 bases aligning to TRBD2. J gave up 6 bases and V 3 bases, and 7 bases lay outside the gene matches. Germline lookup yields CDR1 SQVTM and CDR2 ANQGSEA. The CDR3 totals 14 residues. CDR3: CSVDPGTRGNEQFF. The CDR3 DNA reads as TGCAGCGTTGACCCCGGGACTAGGGGCAATGAGCAGTTCTTC.

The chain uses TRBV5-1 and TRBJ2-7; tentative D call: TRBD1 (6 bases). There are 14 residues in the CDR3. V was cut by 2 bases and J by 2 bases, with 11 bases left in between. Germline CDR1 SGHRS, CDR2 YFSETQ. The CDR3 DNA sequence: TGCGCCAGCAGCTTCCTGACAGGACCCTACGAGCAGTACTTC. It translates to CASSFLTGPYEQYF.

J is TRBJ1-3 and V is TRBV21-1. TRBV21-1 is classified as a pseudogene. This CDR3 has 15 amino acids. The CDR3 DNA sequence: TGTGCCAGCAGCAAAGAAGGGAGCTCTGGAAACACCATATATTTT. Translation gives CASSKEGSSGNTIYF.

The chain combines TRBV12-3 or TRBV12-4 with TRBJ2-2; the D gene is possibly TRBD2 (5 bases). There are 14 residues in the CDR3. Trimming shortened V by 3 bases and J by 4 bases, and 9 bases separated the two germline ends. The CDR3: CASSFQRPTGELFF. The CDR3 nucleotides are TGTGCCAGCAGTTTTCAGCGGCCCACCGGGGAGCTGTTTTTT.

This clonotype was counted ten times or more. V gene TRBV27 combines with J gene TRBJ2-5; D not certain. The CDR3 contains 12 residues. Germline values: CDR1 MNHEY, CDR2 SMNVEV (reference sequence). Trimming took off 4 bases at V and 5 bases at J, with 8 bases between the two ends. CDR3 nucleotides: TGTGCCAGCAGTTCCACCATGGAGACCCAGTACTTC. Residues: CASSSTMETQYF.

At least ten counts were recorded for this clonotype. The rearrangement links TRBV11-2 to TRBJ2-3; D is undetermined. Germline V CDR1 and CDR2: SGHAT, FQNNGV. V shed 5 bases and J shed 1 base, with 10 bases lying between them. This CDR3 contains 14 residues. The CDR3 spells CASSPLTRTDTQYF. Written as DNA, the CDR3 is TGTGCCAGCAGCCCGCTGACCCGCACAGATACGCAGTATTTT.

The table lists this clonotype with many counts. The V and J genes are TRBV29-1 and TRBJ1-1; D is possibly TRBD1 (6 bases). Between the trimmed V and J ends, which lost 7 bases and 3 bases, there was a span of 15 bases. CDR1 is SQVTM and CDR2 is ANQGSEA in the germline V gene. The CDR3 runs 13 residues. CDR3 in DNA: TGCAGCGCGACCAGGACAGACCACACTGAAGCTTTCTTT. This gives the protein CSATRTDHTEAFF.

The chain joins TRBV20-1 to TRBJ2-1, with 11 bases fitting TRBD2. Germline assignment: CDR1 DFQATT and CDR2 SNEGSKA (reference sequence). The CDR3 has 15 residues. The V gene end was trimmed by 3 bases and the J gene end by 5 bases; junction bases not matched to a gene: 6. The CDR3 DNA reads TGCAGTGCTAGGGGCCCGGGACTAGCGGACAATGAGCAGTTCTTC. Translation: CSARGPGLADNEQFF.

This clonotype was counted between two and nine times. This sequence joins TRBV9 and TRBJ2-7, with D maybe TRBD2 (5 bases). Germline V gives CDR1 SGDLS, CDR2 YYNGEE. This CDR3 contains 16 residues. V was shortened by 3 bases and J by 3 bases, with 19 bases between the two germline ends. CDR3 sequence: CASSASEGSGFYEQYF. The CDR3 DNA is TGTGCCAGCAGCGCTTCCGAGGGCTCGGGTTTCTACGAGCAGTACTTC.

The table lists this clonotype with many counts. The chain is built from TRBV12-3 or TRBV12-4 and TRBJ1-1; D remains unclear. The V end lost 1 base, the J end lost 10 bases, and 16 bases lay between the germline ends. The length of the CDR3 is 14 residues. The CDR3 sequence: CASSLGRVGPGAFF. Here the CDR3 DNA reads TGTGCCAGCAGTTTAGGTCGGGTCGGGCCGGGAGCTTTCTTT.